This T cell receptor beta chain was observed in a study of shared T cell receptors in the human thymus. This clone was picked up one time. Trimming at V came to 4 bases and at J to 2 bases, leaving 12 bases not matched to a gene. CDR1 is LGHNA, CDR2 YSLEER, per germline. The CDR3 totals 19 residues. Using immunoSEQ multiplex PCR, the repertoire was profiled, and TCRdb retains in-frame clones only, with some absent. The sample has around 730,000 clones, 80% to 90% seen once; the top ten hold about 0.0098%. In addition, the sample was reused for a study of human thymus T cells. Turning to that study: Thymic tissue was derived from resections collected during corrective heart surgery. Related research examined unrelated individuals and reported that their thymic repertoires overlapped highly.

The receptor was derived from a girl under three years old with a congenital heart defect. The chain is built from TRBV4-3 and TRBJ2-2; TRBD2 agrees at 11 bases. The material sequenced was thymocytes. This CDR3 is CASSPPKGTSGGNTGELFF. DNA for the CDR3: TGCGCCAGCAGCCCTCCGAAAGGCACTAGCGGGGGAAACACCGGGGAGCTGTTTTTT.